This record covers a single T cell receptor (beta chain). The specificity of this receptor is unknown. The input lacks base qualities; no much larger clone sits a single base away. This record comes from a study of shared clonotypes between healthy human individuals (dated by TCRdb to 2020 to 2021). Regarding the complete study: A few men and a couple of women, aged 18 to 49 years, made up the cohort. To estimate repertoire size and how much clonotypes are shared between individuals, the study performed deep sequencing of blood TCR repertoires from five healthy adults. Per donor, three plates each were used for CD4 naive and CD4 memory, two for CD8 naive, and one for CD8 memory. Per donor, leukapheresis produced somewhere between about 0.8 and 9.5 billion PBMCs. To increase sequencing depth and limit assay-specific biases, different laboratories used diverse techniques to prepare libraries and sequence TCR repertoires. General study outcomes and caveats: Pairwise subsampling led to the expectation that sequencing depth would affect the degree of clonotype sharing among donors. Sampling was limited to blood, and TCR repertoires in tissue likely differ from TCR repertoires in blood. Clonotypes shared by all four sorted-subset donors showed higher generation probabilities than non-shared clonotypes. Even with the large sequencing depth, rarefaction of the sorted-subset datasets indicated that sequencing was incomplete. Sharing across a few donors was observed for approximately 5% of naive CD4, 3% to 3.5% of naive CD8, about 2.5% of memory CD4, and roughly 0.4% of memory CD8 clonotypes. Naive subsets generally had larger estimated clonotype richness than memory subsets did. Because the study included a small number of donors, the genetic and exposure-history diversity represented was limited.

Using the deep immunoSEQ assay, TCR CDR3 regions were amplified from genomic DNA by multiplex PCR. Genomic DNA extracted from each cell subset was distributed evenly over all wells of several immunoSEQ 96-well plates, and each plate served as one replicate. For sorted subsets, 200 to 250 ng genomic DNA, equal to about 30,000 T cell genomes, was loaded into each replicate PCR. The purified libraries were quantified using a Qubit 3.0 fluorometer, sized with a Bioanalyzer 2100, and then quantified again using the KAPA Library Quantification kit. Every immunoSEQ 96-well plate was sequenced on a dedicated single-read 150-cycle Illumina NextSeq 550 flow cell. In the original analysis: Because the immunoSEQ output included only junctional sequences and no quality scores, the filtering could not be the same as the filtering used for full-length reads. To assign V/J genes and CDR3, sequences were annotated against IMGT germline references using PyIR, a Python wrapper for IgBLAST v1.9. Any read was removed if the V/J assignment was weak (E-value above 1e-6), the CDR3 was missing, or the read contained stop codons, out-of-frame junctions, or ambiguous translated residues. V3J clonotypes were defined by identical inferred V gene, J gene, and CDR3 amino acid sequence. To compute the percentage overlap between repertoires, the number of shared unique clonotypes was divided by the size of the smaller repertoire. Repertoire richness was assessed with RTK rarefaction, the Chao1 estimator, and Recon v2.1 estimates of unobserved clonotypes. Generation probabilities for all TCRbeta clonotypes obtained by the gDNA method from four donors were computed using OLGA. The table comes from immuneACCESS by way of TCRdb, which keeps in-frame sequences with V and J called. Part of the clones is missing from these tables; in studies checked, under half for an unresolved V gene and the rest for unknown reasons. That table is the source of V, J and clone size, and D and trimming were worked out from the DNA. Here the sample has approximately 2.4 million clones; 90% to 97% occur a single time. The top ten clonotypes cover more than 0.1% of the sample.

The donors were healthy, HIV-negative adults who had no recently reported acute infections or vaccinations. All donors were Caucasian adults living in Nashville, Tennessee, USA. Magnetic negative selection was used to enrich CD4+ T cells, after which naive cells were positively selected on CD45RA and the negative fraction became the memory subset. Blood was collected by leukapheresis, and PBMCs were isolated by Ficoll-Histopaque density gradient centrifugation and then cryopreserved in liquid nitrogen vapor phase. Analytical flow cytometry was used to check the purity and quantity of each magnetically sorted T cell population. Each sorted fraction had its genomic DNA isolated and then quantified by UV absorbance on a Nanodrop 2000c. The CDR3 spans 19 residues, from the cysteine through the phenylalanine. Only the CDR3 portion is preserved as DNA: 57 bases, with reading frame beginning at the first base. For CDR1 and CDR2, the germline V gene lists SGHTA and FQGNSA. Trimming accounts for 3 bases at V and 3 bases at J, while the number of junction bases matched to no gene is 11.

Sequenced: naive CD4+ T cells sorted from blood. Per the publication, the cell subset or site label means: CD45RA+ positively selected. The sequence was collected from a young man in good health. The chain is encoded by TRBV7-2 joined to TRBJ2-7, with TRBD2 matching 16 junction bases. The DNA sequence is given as TGTGCCAGCAGCTTGGGCCCCGGGACTAGCGGGAGGGCGAGCTACGAGCAGTACTTC. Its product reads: CASSLGPGTSGRASYEQYF.